These 13 T cell receptor beta chains originate from one sample sequenced in a study of cytomegalovirus exposure and HLA in healthy donors. Some clones are missing from TCRdb's copy, which holds only in-frame ones; the method was immunoSEQ multiplex PCR. The repertoire holds tens of thousands of clones, with roughly 93% as singletons. The sequenced material came from PBMCs. These receptors originate from a man aged 25-40 years in good health and CMV-seronegative.

The V gene is TRBV2, the J gene TRBJ2-2, with a tentative D call TRBD1 (5 bases). Germline CDR1 and CDR2: SNHLY and FYNNEI. The CDR3 contains 15 residues. The V gene lost 6 bases and the J gene lost 1 base, with 12 bases spanning the gap. Here the CDR3 reads CASRLWTRNTGELFF. DNA for the CDR3: TGTGCCAGCAGATTGTGGACAAGGAACACCGGGGAGCTGTTTTTT. The variable domain in full, with the rest retrieved from reference TRBV2 and TRBJ2-2, is EPEVTQTPSHQVTQMGQEVILRCVPISNHLYFYWYRQILGQKVEFLVSFYNNEISEKSEIFDDQFSVERPDGSNFTLKIRSTKLEDSAMYFCASRLWTRNTGELFFGEGSRLTVL.

This chain connects TRBV4-2 to TRBJ1-5; D is undetermined. The germline CDR1 and CDR2 sequences are LGHNA and YNFKEQ. This CDR3 spans 18 amino acids. V was trimmed by 1 base and J by 2 bases, leaving 18 bases between them. The CDR3 DNA reads as TGTGCCAGCAGCCAAGCCCCGGATACACGGGTTGGCAATCAGCCCCAGCATTTT. It is translated as CASSQAPDTRVGNQPQHF.

The chain couples TRBV2 to TRBJ2-1; 11 nucleotides match TRBD2. This CDR3 comprises 15 residues. V lost 5 bases to trimming and J lost 8 bases; unmatched junction nucleotides: 8. Germline-derived CDR1 and CDR2 are SNHLY and FYNNEI. The CDR3 bases are TGTGCCAGCAGTCAGTTGACTAGCGGGATAGATGAGCAGTTCTTC. Amino acid sequence: CASSQLTSGIDEQFF.

The chain recombines TRBV2 with TRBJ1-2; D gene ambiguous. Germline V lookup: CDR1 SNHLY, CDR2 FYNNEI. The CDR3 runs 16 residues. The V and J ends lost 3 bases and 3 bases respectively, with 17 bases between them. The CDR3 protein is CASSEMVATPDYGYTF. CDR3 DNA: TGTGCCAGCAGTGAGATGGTGGCGACACCGGACTATGGCTACACCTTC.

The J gene is TRBJ2-1, the V gene TRBV19, with 7 bases fitting TRBD2. J lost 7 bases, V lost 5 bases, and 8 bases had no gene match. The CDR3 totals 14 residues. Germline CDR1 and CDR2: LNHDA and SQIVND (reference sequence). CDR3 amino acids: CASSGLTSRNEQFF. Written as DNA, the CDR3 is TGTGCCAGTAGTGGCCTGACTAGCAGGAATGAGCAGTTCTTC. The variable domain in full, with the rest retrieved from reference TRBV19 and TRBJ2-1, is DGGITQSPKYLFRKEGQNVTLSCEQNLNHDAMYWYRQDPGQGLRLIYYSQIVNDFQKGDIAEGYSVSREKKESFPLTVTSAQKNPTAFYLCASSGLTSRNEQFFGPGTRLTVL.

This clone was counted between two and nine times. The V and J genes are TRBV5-5 and TRBJ2-7; the D gene is possibly TRBD1 (6 bases). The CDR3 sequence is 14 residues long. Looked up from germline, CDR1 is SGHKS and CDR2 is YYEKEE (reference sequence). The V end was cut by 4 bases, the J end by 0 bases, with 11 bases between. DNA for the CDR3: TGTGCCAGCAGCCACCGGGACACCTCCTACGAGCAGTACTTC. Its protein product is CASSHRDTSYEQYF.

J is TRBJ2-3 and V is TRBV7-9; 9 bases fit TRBD1. This CDR3 is built from 15 residues. Germline CDR1 SEHNR, CDR2 FQNEAQ (reference sequence). V was clipped by 11 bases and J by 3 bases; unmatched bases: 12. Here the CDR3 reads CALGTPGTGTDTQYF. The CDR3 DNA reads as TGTGCCTTAGGCACCCCCGGGACAGGGACAGATACGCAGTATTTT.

This chain joins TRBV5-4 and TRBJ1-1; D may be TRBD1 (5 bases). The CDR3 extends over 13 amino acids. Trimming shortened V by 10 bases and J by 1 base, and 14 bases separated the two germline ends. Germline V CDR1 and CDR2: SGHNT, YYREEE (reference sequence). CDR3 bases: TGTGCCCTTAGGGGCAGAGAGAACACTGAAGCTTTCTTT. Translated: CALRGRENTEAFF.

This CDR3 is CASSLVGAGELFF. Here the CDR3 DNA reads TGTGCCAGCAGCTTAGTCGGAGCCGGGGAGCTGTTTTTT. The rearrangement links TRBV7-9 to TRBJ2-2; unclear D gene. The CDR3 spans 13 residues. V gave up 1 base and J gave up 6 bases, with 6 bases separating them. Germline assignment: CDR1 SEHNR and CDR2 FQNEAQ (reference sequence).

The J gene is TRBJ2-1, the V gene TRBV6-1; 7 bases map to TRBD2. Germline CDR1 and CDR2: MNHNS and SASEGT. V shed 5 bases, J shed 6 bases, and the junction held 7 bases outside the gene matches. The CDR3 contains 14 residues. The CDR3 loop is CASSIQRGGNEQFF. CDR3 in DNA: TGTGCCAGCAGTATCCAGCGGGGTGGCAATGAGCAGTTCTTC.

This clone has just a few counts. This chain joins TRBV28 and TRBJ1-2; 7 bases line up with TRBD1. This CDR3 is built from 16 residues. CDR1 is MDHEN and CDR2 is SYDVKM in the germline V gene. V was pared by 4 bases and J by 0 bases, with 8 bases of the junction left unmatched. CDR3 coding DNA: TGTGCCAGCAGTTCGGGACAGCTGAGTTCTAACTATGGCTACACCTTC. Its translation: CASSSGQLSSNYGYTF.

The chain couples TRBV19 to TRBJ2-2; D is unresolved. This CDR3 is 12 amino acids long. Between the trimmed V and J ends, which lost 6 bases and 6 bases, there was a span of 8 bases. Germline CDR1 and CDR2: LNHDA and SQIVND (reference sequence). In nucleotides, the CDR3 is TGTGCCAGTAGCGGTCGGGCCGGGGAGCTGTTTTTT. Its translation: CASSGRAGELFF.

The rearrangement joins TRBV2 to TRBJ2-5; TRBD2 agrees at 12 bases. The CDR3 length is 17 residues. Germline V gene sequence: CDR1 SNHLY, CDR2 FYNNEI. V was pared by 4 bases and J by 5 bases, with 11 bases of the junction left unmatched. This CDR3 reads CASSVAGLAGRRETQYF. In nucleotides, the CDR3 is TGTGCCAGCAGTGTAGCAGGACTAGCGGGACGGAGGGAGACCCAGTACTTC.